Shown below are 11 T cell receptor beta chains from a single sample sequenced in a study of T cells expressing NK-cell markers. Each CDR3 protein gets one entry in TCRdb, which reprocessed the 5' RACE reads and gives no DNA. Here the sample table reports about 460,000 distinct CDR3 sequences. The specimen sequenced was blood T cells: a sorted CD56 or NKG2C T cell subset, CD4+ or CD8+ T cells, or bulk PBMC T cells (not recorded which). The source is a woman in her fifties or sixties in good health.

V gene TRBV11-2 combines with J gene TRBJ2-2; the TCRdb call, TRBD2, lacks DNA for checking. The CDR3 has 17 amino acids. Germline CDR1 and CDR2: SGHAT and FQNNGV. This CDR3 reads CASSHAGLAGSAGELFF.

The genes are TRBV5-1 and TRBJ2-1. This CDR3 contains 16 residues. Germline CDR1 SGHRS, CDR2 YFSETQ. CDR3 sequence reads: CASSLDSVGSHNEQFF.

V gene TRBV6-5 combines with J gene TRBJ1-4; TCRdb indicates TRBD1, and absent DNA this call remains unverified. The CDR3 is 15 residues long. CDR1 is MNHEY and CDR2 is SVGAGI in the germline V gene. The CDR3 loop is CASRPRQIGWEKLFF.

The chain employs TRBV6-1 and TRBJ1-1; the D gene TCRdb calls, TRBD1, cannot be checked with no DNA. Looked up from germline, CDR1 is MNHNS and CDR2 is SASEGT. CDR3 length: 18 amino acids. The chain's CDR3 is CASSEALLVGTENTEAFF.

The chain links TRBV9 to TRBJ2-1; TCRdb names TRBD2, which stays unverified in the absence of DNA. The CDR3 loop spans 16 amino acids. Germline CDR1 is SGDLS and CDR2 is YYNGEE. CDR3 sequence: CASSVVQRGMYNEQFF.

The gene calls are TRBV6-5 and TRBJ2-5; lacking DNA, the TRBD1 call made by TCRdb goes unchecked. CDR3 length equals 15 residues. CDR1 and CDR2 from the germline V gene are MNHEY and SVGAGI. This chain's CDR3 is CASRSPRTAKETQYF.

This CDR3 reads CASSQDFPPAGYNEQFF. V usage is TRBV3-1 and J usage is TRBJ2-1; TCRdb returns TRBD1, unconfirmable since there is no DNA. Germline CDR1 and CDR2: LGHDT and YNNKEL (reference sequence). The CDR3 sequence is 17 residues long.

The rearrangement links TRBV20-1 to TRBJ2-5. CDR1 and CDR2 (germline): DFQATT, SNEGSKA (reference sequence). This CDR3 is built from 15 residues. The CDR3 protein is CSARDPLRDRETQYF.

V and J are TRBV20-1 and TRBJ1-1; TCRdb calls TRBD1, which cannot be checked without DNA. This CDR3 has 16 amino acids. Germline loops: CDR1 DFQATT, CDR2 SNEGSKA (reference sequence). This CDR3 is CSARDRGTGVNTEAFF.

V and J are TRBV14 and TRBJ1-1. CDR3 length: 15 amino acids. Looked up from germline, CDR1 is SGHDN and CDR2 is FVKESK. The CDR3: CASSQEGRANTEAFF. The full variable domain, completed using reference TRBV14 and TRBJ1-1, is EAGVTQFPSHSVIEKGQTVTLRCDPISGHDNLYWYRRVMGKEIKFLLHFVKESKQDESGMPNNRFLAERTGGTYSTLKVQPAELEDSGVYFCASSQEGRANTEAFFGQGTRLTVV.

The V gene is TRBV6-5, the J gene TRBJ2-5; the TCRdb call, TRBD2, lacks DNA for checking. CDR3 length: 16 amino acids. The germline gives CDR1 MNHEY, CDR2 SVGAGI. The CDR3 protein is CASSLLRGGWKETQYF.